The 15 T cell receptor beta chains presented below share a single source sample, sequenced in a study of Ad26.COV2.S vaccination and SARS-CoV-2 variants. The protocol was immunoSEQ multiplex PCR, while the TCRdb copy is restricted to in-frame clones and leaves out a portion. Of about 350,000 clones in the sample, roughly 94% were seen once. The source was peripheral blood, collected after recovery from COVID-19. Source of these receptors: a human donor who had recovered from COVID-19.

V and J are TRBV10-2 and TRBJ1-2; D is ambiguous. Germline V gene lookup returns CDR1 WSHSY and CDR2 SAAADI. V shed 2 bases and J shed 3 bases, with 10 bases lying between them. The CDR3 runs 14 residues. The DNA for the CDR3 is TGCGCCAGCAGTGAGGGAGCAGCCTACTATGGCTACACCTTC. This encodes CASSEGAAYYGYTF.

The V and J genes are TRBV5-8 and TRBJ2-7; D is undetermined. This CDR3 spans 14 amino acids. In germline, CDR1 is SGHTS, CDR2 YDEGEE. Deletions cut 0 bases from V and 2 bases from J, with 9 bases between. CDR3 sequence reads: CASSLDQATYEQYF. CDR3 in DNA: TGTGCCAGCAGCTTGGATCAGGCAACCTACGAGCAGTACTTC. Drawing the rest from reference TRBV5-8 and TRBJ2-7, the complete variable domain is EAGVTQSPTHLIKTRGQQATLRCSPISGHTSVYWYQQALGLGLQFLLWYDEGEERNRGNFPPRFSGRQFPNYSSELNVNALELEDSALYLCASSLDQATYEQYFGPGTRLTVT.

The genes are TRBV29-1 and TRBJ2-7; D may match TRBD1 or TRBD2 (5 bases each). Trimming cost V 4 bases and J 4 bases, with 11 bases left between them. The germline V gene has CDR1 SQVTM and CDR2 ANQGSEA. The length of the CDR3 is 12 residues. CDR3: CSVGGSPYEQYF. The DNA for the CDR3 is TGCAGCGTTGGGGGGTCCCCGTACGAGCAGTACTTC.

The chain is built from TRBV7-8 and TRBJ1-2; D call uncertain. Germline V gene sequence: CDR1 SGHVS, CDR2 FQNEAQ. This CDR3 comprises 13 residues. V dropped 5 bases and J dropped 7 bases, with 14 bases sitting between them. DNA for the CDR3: TGTGCCAGCAGCCACATGACGGATTTTGGCTACACCTTC. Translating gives CASSHMTDFGYTF.

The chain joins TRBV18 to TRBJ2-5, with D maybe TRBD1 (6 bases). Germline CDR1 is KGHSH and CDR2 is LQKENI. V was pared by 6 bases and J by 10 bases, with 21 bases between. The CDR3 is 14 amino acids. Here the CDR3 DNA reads TGTGCCAGCTCCCCCGGGACAAGGATTAGGGACCAGTACTTC. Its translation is CASSPGTRIRDQYF.

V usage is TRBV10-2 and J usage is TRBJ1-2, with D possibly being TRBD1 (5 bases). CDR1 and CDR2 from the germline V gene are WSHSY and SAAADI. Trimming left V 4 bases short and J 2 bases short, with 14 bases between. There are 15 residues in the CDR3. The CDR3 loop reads CASSGRTGENYGYTF. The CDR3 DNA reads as TGCGCCAGCAGTGGGAGGACGGGGGAGAACTATGGCTACACCTTC.

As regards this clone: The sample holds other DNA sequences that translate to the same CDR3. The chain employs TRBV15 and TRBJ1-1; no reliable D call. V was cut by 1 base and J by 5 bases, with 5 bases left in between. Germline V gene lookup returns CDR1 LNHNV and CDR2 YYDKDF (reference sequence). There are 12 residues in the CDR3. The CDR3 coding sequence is TGTGCCACCAGCAGAGGGGGAACTGAAGCTTTCTTT. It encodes CATSRGGTEAFF.

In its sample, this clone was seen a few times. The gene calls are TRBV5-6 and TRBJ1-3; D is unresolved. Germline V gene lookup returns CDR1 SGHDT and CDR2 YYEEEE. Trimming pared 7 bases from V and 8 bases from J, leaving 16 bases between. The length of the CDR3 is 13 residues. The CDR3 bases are TGTGCCAGCGCCCTACGGGGTTCGGACACCATATATTTT. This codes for CASALRGSDTIYF.

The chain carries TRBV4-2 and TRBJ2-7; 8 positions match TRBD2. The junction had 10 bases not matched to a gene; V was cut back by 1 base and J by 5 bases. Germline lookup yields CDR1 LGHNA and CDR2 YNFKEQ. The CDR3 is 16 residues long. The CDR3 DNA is TGTGCCAGCAGCCAAGCGGGGGCGGGGGGCGTCCACGAGCAGTACTTC. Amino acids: CASSQAGAGGVHEQYF.

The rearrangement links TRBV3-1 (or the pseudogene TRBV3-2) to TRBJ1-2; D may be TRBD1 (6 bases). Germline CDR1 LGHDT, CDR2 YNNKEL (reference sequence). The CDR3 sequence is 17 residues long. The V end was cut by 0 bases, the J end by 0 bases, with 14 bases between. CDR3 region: CASSQERFRGANYGYTF. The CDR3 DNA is TGTGCCAGCAGCCAAGAACGTTTCAGGGGAGCTAACTATGGCTACACCTTC.

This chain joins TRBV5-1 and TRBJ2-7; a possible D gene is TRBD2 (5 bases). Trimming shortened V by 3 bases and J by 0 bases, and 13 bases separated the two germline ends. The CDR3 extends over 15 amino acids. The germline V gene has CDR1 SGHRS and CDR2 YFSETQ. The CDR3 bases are TGCGCCAGCAGCTCCTACATCGAGGGCTCCTACGAGCAGTACTTC. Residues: CASSSYIEGSYEQYF.

The CDR3 DNA is TGTGCCAGCAGAATACGACAGGGGTTATTCGATGAGCAGTTCTTC. It specifies CASRIRQGLFDEQFF. This chain joins TRBV6-5 and TRBJ2-1; 8 nucleotides align to TRBD1. This CDR3 region has 15 residues. Germline trimming cut 6 bases from V and 8 bases from J; bases unmatched to any gene: 12. Germline V CDR1 and CDR2: MNHEY, SVGAGI.

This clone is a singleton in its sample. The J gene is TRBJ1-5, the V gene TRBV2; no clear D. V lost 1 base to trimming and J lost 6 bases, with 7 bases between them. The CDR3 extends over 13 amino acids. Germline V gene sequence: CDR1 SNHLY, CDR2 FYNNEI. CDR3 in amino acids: CASSEGRSQPQHF. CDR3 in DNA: TGTGCCAGCAGTGAAGGGAGGAGTCAGCCCCAGCATTTT.

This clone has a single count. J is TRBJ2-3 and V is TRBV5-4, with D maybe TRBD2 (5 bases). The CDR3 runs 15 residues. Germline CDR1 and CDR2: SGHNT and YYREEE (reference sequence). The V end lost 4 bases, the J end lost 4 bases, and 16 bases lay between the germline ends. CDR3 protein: CASSHVDYGPDTQYF. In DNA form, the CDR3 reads TGTGCCAGCAGCCATGTTGACTACGGACCAGATACGCAGTATTTT.

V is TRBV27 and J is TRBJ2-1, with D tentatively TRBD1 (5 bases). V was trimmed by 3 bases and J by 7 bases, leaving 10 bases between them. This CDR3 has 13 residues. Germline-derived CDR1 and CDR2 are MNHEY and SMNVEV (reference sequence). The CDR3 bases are TGTGCCAGCAGTTTTGGTAGACAGAATGAGCAGTTCTTC. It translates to CASSFGRQNEQFF.